A selection of T cell receptor beta chains follows, all from one sample in a study of cytomegalovirus exposure and HLA in healthy donors. Profiled with immunoSEQ multiplex PCR; TCRdb holds only in-frame clones, not every one. The sample carries 95,000 to 130,000 clones, roughly three fifths recorded once. Material for sequencing was PBMCs. Receptors originate from a woman in her forties in good health and CMV-seropositive. Both conserved end residues are trimmed from each CDR3. A D gene is named only where the DNA matches it firmly.

TRBV18	TRBJ1-1	NA	ASSKRSKENTEAF
TRBV7-3	TRBJ2-7	NA	ASSLMVREQY
TRBV5-1	TRBJ1-4	NA	ASSDTTNEKLF
TRBV7-6	TRBJ1-6	NA	ASSLGPASSYNSPLH
TRBV14	TRBJ2-7	TRBD1	ASSRGQGASYEQY
TRBV5-1	TRBJ2-1	NA	ASSLVPRLGQAEQF
TRBV4-1	TRBJ2-3	NA	ASSQEGVRY
TRBV6-6	TRBJ1-1	NA	ASMEGGLMNTEAF
TRBV9	TRBJ2-7	TRBD1	ASSYRGTDYEQY
TRBV11-3	TRBJ2-4	TRBD1	ASSPGTVLAKNIQY
TRBV7-6	TRBJ2-7	TRBD2	ASSLLAGGPPLSYEQY
TRBV6-5	TRBJ2-3	TRBD1	ASSPGTESTDTQY
TRBV7-9	TRBJ2-1	NA	ASSENSLPYNEQF
TRBV7-8	TRBJ2-7	NA	ASSLSLGHSLISEQY
TRBV7-9	TRBJ2-1	NA	VGGSYNEQF
TRBV15	TRBJ1-5	TRBD1	ATSRDHRGDNQPQH
TRBV2	TRBJ2-6	TRBD1	ASSGQGLGANVLT
TRBV4-2	TRBJ2-7	NA	ASSAGYEQY
TRBV28	TRBJ2-7	TRBD2	ASSSRGGEQY
TRBV5-1	TRBJ2-1	NA	ASEQGSNNEQF
TRBV10-3	TRBJ2-1	NA	AIRGTGSYNEQF
TRBV10-3	TRBJ1-3	NA	AINSGRAEGNTIY
TRBV5-8	TRBJ2-7	NA	ASSLSGTYEQY
TRBV7-9	TRBJ1-5	NA	ASSLEVGGKGRQPQH
TRBV7-9	TRBJ2-1	TRBD2	ASSSALLLAGGPGEQF
TRBV28	TRBJ1-1	TRBD1	ATTRGPGNTEAF
TRBV27	TRBJ1-2	TRBD1	ASSLSVQGEFGGYT
TRBV2	TRBJ2-7	TRBD1	ASRDSLPYEQY
TRBV7-9	TRBJ1-2	NA	ASSLAEANYGYT
TRBV2	TRBJ1-6	NA	ASSSRQGQLPLH
TRBV4-1	TRBJ1-6	NA	ASSQVSPGTNHNSPLH
TRBV4-2	TRBJ1-1	NA	ASSHPEGGTEAF
TRBV19	TRBJ2-3	NA	ASSLGGSTDTQY
TRBV7-3	TRBJ2-5	NA	ASSLRDQETQY
TRBV4-1	TRBJ2-4	TRBD1	ASSRETGDKNIQY
TRBV28	TRBJ1-2	NA	ASTADSFFYGYT
TRBV29-1	TRBJ2-1	TRBD1	SVNSRQGIVDEQF
TRBV7-3	TRBJ2-2	TRBD2	ASSPQGLAGTSWTGELF
TRBV7-9	TRBJ2-3	NA	ASSHMVDTQY
TRBV5-1	TRBJ2-1	NA	ASSLLKDSYNEQF
TRBV19	TRBJ2-1	NA	ASSLARNNEQF
TRBV19	TRBJ2-3	TRBD2	ASSAPGLGFIDTQY
TRBV7-9	TRBJ2-2	NA	ASSLSNANTGELF
TRBV10-3	TRBJ2-3	TRBD2	AISFSGGTDTQY
TRBV30	TRBJ2-2	NA	AWSVLRRNKPVLELF
TRBV7-9	TRBJ1-2	NA	ASSLDTPGDYGYT
TRBV28	TRBJ2-4	TRBD1	ASSAPGTVAKNIQY
TRBV4-1	TRBJ2-7	NA	ASSQPGLGTGRPYEQY
TRBV28	TRBJ1-3	NA	ASSIGRVGNTIY
TRBV6-6	TRBJ1-1	NA	ASNRGAEAF
TRBV6-5	TRBJ1-3	NA	ASSPGHGNTIY